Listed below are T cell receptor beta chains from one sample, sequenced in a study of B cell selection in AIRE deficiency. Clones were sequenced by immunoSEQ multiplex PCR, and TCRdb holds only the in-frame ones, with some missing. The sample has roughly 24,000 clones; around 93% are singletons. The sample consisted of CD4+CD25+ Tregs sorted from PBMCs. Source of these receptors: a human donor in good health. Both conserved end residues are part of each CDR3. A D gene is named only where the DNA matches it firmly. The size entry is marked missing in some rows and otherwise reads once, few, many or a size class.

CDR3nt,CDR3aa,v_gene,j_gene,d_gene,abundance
TGTGCCAGCTCACCCGGACGACCTGAAGCTTTCTTT,CASSPGRPEAFF,TRBV18,TRBJ1-1,-,-
TGTGCCATCAGTGAGGGGACTAGCGGGGGGGCCTACACAGATACGCAGTATTTT,CAISEGTSGGAYTDTQYF,TRBV10-3,TRBJ2-3,TRBD2,once
TGTGCCAGCAGAAGTATCACCGGGACAGGAATCCCAATCACCTTC,CASRSITGTGIPITF,TRBV6-5,TRBJ1-2,TRBD1,-
TGTGCCAGCAGTGCTTCGGGACAGGGAGCCAAAAACATTCAGTACTTC,CASSASGQGAKNIQYF,TRBV6-1,TRBJ2-4,TRBD1,-
TGTGCCAGCAGTTCCTCTCGACTGGGACAGGGTCACGAGCAGTACTTC,CASSSSRLGQGHEQYF,TRBV27,TRBJ2-7,TRBD1,few
TGTGCCAGCAGCTTAACAGGGACCAATTCACCCCTCCACTTT,CASSLTGTNSPLHF,TRBV7-7,TRBJ1-6,-,-
TGTGCCAGCTCCCCAGCGGGAGAGACGAACACCGGGGAGCTGTTTTTT,CASSPAGETNTGELFF,TRBV18,TRBJ2-2,TRBD2,-
TGTGCCAGCAGTTTCCCGACAGGCCCCCTTAATTCACCCCTCCACTTT,CASSFPTGPLNSPLHF,TRBV27,TRBJ1-6,-,-
TGTGCCAGCAGCTTAGCACCGAATCAGCCCCAGCATTTT,CASSLAPNQPQHF,TRBV11-2,TRBJ1-5,-,medium-sized
TGTGCCACCAGCAGAGCACCGACAGGCCTTTATGGCTACACCTTC,CATSRAPTGLYGYTF,TRBV15,TRBJ1-2,-,-
TGTGCCACCAGCAGCGGACGGTTGAATGAAAAACTGTTTTTT,CATSSGRLNEKLFF,TRBV15,TRBJ1-4,-,-
TGTGCCAGCAAGAAACTGCCGGGACTAGCGGGGTTAGAGACCCAGTACTTC,CASKKLPGLAGLETQYF,TRBV2,TRBJ2-5,TRBD2,-
TGTGCCATCAGTGGGGGCACAGATACGCAGTATTTT,CAISGGTDTQYF,TRBV10-3,TRBJ2-3,-,-
TGTGCCAGCAGTGTTAGGGGTATCTCCGAGCAGTACTTC,CASSVRGISEQYF,TRBV27,TRBJ2-7,-,-
TGTGCCAGCAGTGGGGGTAGGGCAACTAATGAAAAACTGTTTTTT,CASSGGRATNEKLFF,TRBV6-1,TRBJ1-4,-,few
TGTGCCAGCAGCTTGGCGACAGGGATTTCTAACAATTCACCCCTCCACTTT,CASSLATGISNNSPLHF,TRBV5-6,TRBJ1-6,TRBD1,-
TGTGCCAGCAGCTTAAGACTAGCGGGGACAGATACGCAGTATTTT,CASSLRLAGTDTQYF,TRBV11-2,TRBJ2-3,TRBD2,-
TGCGCCAGCAGCCAAGATAGAAATAGAAGGGAGACCCAGTACTTC,CASSQDRNRRETQYF,TRBV4-3,TRBJ2-5,-,once
TGTGCCAGCAGCTGGGGCGGGGTCAGTAATAATTCACCCCTCCACTTT,CASSWGGVSNNSPLHF,TRBV7-2,TRBJ1-6,-,-
TGTGCTAGTGGTTCGGTTAGCGGGGGCTACAATGAGCAGTTCTTC,CASGSVSGGYNEQFF,TRBV12-5,TRBJ2-1,TRBD2,-
-,CASSVPSLYQETQYF,TRBV2,TRBJ2-5,-,-
TGTGCCAGCAGCTCCGGACTGTTGAGCTCCTACAATGAGCAGTTCTTC,CASSSGLLSSYNEQFF,TRBV7-9,TRBJ2-1,-,-
TGCGCCAGCAGCCCGACAGCTAACTATGGCTACACCTTC,CASSPTANYGYTF,TRBV5-1,TRBJ1-2,-,-